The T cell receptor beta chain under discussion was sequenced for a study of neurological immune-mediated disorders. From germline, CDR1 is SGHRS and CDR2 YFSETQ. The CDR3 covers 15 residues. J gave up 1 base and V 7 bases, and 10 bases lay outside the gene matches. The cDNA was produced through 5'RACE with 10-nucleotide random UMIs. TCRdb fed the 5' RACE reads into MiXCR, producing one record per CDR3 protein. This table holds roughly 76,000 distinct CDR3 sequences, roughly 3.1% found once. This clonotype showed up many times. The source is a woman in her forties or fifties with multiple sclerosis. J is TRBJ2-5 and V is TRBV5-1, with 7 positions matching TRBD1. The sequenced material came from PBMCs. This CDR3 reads CASETGNSAQETQYF. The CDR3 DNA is TGCGCCAGCGAGACAGGGAATTCTGCCCAAGAGACCCAGTACTTC. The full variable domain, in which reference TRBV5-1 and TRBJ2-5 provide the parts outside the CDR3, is KAGVTQTPRYLIKTRGQQVTLSCSPISGHRSVSWYQQTPGQGLQFLFEYFSETQRNKGNFPGRFSGRQFSNSRSEMNVSTLELGDSALYLCASETGNSAQETQYFGPGTRLLVL.